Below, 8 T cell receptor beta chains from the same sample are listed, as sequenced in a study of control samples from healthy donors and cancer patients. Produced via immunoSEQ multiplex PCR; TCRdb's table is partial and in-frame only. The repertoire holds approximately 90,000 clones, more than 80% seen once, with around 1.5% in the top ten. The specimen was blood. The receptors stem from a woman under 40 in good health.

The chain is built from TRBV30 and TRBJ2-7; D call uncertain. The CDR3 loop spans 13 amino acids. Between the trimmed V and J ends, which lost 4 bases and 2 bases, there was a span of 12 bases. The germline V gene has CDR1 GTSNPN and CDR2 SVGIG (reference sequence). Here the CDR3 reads CAWILETPYEQYF. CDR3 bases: TGTGCCTGGATTCTAGAGACCCCCTACGAGCAGTACTTC.

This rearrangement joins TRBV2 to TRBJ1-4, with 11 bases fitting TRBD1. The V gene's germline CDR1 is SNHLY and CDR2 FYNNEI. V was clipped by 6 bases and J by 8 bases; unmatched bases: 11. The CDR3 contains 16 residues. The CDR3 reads CASSPGQGAFNEKLFF. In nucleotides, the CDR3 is TGTGCCAGCAGCCCCGGACAGGGGGCATTTAACGAAAAACTGTTTTTT.

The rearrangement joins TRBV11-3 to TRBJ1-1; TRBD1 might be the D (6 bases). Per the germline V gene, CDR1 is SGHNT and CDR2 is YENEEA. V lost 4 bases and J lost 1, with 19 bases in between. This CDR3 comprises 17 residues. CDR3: CASSSARWGQKNTEAFF. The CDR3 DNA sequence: TGTGCCAGCAGCTCCGCTCGTTGGGGACAAAAGAACACTGAAGCTTTCTTT.

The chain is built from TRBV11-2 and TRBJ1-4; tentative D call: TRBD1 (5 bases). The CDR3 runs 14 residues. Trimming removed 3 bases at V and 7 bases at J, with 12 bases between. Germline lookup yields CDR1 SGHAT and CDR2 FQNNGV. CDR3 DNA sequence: TGTGCCAGCAGCTTTTCCGGGACGAGTGAAAAACTGTTTTTT. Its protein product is CASSFSGTSEKLFF.

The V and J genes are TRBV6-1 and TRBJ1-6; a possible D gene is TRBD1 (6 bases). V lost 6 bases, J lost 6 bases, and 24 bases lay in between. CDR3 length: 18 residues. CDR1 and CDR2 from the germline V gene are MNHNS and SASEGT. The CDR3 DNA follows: TGTGCCAGCAGCGAAATGGGGGCTTCTGGCAACCGTAATTCACCCCTCCACTTT. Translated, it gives CASSEMGASGNRNSPLHF.

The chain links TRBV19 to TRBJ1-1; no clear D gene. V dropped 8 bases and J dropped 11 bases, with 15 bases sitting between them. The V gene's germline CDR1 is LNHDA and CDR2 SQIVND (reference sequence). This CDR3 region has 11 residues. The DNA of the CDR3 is TGTGCCAGTCTGGGGTCCTCCGGGGCTTTCTTT. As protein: CASLGSSGAFF.

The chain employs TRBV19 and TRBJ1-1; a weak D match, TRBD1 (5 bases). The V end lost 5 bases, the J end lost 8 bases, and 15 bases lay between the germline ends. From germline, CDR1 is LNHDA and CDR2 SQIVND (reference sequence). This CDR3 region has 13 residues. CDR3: CASSAGPRSEAFF. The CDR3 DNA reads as TGTGCCAGTAGTGCGGGACCTAGGTCGGAAGCTTTCTTT.

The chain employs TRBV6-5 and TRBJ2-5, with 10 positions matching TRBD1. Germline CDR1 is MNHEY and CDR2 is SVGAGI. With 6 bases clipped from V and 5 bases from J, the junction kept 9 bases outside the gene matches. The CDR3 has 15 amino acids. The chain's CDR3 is CASSPGQGLGETQYF. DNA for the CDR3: TGTGCCAGCAGCCCGGGACAGGGGCTCGGTGAGACCCAGTACTTC.